The clone carrying this T cell receptor (beta chain) appeared a few times. The CDR3 runs 18 residues. Looked up from germline, CDR1 is SGDLS and CDR2 is YYNGEE. Trimming pared 0 bases from V and 0 bases from J, leaving 18 bases between. TCRdb re-derived calls from the PCR reads in MiXCR, one entry per CDR3 protein. Of about 640,000 distinct CDR3 sequences in the sample, approximately 20% were seen once. This sample stems from a study of molecular identifiers for immune sequencing clone quantification. Source material for naive CD8 libraries was roughly 17,000 to 1,100,000 sorted cells, with 10%, 30% or 50% RNA. Sorting isolated naive CD8 T cells as CD8+CD4-CCR7+CD45RA+ events.

The source material was naive CD8+ T cells from blood, with Jurkat cell RNA spiked in. The subset is: FACS-sorted CD8+CD4-CCR7+CD45RA+ naive T cells. The V gene is TRBV9, the J gene TRBJ1-1; D is perhaps TRBD1 (6 bases). The sequence came from a human donor in good health. Some libraries in this study had Jurkat cell RNA spiked in. CDR3 bases: TGTGCCAGCAGCGTAGAGGGGGATGTTGACGCCATGAACACTGAAGCTTTCTTT. Protein product: CASSVEGDVDAMNTEAFF.